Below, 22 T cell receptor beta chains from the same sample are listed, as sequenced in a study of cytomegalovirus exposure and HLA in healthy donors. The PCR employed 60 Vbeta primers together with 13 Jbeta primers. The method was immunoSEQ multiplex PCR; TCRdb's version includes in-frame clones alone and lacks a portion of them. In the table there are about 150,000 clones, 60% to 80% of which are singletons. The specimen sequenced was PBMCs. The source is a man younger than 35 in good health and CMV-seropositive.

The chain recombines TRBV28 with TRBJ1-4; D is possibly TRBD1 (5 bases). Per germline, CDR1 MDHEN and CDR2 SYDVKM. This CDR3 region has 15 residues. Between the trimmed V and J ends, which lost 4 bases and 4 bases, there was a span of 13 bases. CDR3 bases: TGTGCCAGCAGTTCCAGGACAAAGAGTAATGAAAAACTGTTTTTT. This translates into CASSSRTKSNEKLFF.

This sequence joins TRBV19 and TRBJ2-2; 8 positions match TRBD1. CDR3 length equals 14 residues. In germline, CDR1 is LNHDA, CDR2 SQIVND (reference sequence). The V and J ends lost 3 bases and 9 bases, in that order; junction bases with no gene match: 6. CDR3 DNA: TGTGCCAGTAGTATGGACAGGGCGGTAAGGGAGCTGTTTTTT. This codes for CASSMDRAVRELFF.

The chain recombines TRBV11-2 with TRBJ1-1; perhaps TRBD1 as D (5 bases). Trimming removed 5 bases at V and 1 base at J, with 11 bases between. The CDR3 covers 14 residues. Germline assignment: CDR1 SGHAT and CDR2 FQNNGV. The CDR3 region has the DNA TGTGCCAGCAGCAAGGGGAGGGGGAACACTGAAGCTTTCTTT. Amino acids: CASSKGRGNTEAFF.

The CDR3 DNA is TGCAGTGCTATCGGGGCCGGGGAGCTGTTTTTT. Encoded protein: CSAIGAGELFF. The chain couples TRBV20-1 to TRBJ2-2; possible D gene TRBD2, 5 bases. This CDR3 has 11 residues. The germline V and J ends were trimmed by 4 bases and 6 bases, with 6 bases remaining between them. CDR1 and CDR2 from the germline V gene are DFQATT and SNEGSKA (reference sequence).

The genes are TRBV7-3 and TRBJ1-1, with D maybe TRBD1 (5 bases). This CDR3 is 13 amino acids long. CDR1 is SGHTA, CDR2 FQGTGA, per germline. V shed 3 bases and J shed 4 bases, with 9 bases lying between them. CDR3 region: CASSFGTTTEAFF. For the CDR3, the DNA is TGTGCCAGCAGCTTCGGGACTACCACTGAAGCTTTCTTT.

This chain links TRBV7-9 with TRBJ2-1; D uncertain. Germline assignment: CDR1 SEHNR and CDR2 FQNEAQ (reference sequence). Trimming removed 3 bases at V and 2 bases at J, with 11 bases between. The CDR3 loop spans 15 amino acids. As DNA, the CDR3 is TGTGCCAGCAGCTTCGATCCTGGAGCCTACAATGAGCAGTTCTTC. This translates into CASSFDPGAYNEQFF.

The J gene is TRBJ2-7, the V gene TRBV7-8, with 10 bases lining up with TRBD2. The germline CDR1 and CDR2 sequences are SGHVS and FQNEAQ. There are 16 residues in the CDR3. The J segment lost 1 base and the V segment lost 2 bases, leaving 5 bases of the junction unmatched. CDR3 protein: CASSLMLAGVSYEQYF. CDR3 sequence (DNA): TGTGCCAGCAGCTTAATGCTAGCGGGAGTGTCCTACGAGCAGTACTTC.

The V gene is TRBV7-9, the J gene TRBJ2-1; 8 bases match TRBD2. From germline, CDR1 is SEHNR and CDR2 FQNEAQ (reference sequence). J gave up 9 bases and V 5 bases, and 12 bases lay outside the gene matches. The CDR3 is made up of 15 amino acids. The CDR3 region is CASSEPGLGSFEQFF. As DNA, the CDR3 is TGTGCCAGCAGCGAACCGGGACTAGGATCGTTTGAGCAGTTCTTC. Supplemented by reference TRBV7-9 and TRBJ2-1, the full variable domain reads DTGVSQNPRHKITKRGQNVTFRCDPISEHNRLYWYRQTLGQGPEFLTYFQNEAQLEKSRLLSDRFSAERPKGSFSTLEIQRTEQGDSAMYLCASSEPGLGSFEQFFGPGTRLTVL.

The CDR3 coding sequence is TGTGCCAGCAGTTACGTTGGACTAGGCCCTCAAGAGACCCAGTACTTC. This sequence encodes CASSYVGLGPQETQYF. V is TRBV6-5 and J is TRBJ2-5; 7 bases agree with TRBD2. The CDR3 has 16 amino acids. J gave up 2 bases and V 2 bases, and 8 bases lay outside the gene matches. The germline V gene encodes CDR1 MNHEY and CDR2 SVGAGI.

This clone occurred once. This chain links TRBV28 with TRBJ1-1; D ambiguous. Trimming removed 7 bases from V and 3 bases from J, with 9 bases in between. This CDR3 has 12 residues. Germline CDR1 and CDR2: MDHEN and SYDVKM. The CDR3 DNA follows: TGTGCCAGCAAGAGGGTATACACTGAAGCTTTCTTT. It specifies CASKRVYTEAFF.

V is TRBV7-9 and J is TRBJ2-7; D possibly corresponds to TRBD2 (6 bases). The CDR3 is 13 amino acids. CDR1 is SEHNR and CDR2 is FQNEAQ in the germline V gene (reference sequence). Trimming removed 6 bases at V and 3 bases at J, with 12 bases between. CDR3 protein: CASSPGGFYEQYF. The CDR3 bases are TGTGCCAGCAGTCCTGGGGGGTTCTACGAGCAGTACTTC.

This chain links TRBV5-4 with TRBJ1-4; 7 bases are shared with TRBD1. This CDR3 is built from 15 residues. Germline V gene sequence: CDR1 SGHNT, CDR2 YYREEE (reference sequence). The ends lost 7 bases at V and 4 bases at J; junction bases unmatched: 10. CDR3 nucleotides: TGTGCCAGCTCTCAACGACAGGGTAGTAATGAAAAACTGTTTTTT. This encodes CASSQRQGSNEKLFF.

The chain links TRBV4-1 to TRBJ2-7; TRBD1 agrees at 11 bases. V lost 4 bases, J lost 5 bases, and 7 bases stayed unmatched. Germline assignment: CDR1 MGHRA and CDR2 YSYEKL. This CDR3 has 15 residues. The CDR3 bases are TGCGCCAGCAGCCGCAAGGACAGGGGGCAGGACGAGCAGTACTTC. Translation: CASSRKDRGQDEQYF.

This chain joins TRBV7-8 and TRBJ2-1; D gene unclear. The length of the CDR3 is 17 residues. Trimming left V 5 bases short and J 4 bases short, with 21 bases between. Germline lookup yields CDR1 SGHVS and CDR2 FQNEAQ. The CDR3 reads CASSPNPLEAFYNEQFF. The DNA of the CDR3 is TGTGCCAGCAGCCCCAACCCTCTAGAGGCCTTTTACAATGAGCAGTTCTTC.

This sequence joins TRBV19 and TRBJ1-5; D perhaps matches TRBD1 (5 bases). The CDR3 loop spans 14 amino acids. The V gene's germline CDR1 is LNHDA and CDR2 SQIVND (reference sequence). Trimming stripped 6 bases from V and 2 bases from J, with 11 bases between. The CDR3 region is CASRTGGGNQPQHF. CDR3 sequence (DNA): TGTGCCAGTAGGACGGGGGGAGGCAATCAGCCCCAGCATTTT.

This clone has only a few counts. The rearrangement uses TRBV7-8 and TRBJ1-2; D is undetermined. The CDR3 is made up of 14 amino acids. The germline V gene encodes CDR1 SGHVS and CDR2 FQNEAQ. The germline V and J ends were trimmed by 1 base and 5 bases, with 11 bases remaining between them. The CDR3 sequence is CASSLGGRGYGYTF. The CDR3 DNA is TGTGCCAGCAGCTTAGGAGGGCGCGGGTATGGCTACACCTTC.

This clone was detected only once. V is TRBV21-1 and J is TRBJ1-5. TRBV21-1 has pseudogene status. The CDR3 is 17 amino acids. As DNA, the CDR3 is TGTGCCAGCAGCAATCCTGCCGGGACTTTCACTTATCAGCCCCAGCATTTT. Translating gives CASSNPAGTFTYQPQHF.

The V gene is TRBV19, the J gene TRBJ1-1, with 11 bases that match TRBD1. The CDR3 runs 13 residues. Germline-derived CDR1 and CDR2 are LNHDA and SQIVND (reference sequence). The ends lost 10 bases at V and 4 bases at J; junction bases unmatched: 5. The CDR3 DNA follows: TGTGCCACTACCGGGACAGGGGGCACTGAAGCTTTCTTT. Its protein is CATTGTGGTEAFF.

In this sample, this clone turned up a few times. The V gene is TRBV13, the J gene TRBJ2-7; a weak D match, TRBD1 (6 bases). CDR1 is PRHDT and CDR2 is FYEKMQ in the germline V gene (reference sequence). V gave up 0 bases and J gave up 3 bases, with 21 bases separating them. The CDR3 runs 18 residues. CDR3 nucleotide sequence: TGTGCCAGCAGCTTAGGGACAGGAAGGGAGCTGAATAGCTACGAGCAGTACTTC. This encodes CASSLGTGRELNSYEQYF.

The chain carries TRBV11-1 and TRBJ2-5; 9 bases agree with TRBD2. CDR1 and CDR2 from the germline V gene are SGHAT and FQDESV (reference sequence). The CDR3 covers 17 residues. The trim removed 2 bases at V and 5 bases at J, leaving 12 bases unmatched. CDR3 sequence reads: CASSLLPSLAGEETQYF. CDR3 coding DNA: TGTGCCAGCAGCTTATTGCCCTCTTTAGCGGGAGAGGAGACCCAGTACTTC.

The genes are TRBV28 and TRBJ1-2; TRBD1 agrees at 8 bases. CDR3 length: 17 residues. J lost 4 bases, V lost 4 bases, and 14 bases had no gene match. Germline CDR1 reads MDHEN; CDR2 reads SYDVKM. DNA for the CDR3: TGTGCCAGCAGTTCATCCTCCACCGGGACAGGTCTCTATGGCTACACCTTC. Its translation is CASSSSSTGTGLYGYTF.

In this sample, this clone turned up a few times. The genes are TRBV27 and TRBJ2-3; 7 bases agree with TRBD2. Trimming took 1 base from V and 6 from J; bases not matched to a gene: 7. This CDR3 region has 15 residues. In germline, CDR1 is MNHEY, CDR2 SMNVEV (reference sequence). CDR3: CASSLYGREVDTQYF. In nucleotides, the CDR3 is TGTGCCAGCAGTTTATATGGCCGGGAGGTGGATACGCAGTATTTT.